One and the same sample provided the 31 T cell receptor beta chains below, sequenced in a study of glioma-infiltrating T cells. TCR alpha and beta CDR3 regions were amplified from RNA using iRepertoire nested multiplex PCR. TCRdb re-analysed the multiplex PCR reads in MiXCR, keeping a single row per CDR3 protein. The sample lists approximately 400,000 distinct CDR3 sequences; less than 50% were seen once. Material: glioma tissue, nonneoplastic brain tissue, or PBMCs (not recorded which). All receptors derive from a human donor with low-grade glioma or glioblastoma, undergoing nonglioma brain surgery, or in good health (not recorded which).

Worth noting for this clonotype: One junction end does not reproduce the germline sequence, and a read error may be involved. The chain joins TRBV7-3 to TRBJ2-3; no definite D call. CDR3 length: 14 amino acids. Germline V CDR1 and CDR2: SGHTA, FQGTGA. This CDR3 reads CAISLTGRADTQYF. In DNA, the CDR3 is TGTGCCATCAGCTTAACGGGTAGGGCGGATACGCAGTATTTT.

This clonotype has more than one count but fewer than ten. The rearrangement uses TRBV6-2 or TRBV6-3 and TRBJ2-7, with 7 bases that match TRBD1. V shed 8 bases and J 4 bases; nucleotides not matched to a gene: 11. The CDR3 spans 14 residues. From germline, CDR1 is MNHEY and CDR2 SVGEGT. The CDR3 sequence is CASSEAGRGYEQYF. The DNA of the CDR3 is TGTGCCAGCTCCGAGGCGGGCAGGGGGTACGAGCAGTACTTC.

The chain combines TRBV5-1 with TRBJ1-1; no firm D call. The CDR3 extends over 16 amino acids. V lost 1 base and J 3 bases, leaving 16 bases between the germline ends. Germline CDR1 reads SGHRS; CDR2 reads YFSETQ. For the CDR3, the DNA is TGCGCCAGCAGCTTGTCTACCCAAGATGTGGACACTGAAGCTTTCTTT. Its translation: CASSLSTQDVDTEAFF.

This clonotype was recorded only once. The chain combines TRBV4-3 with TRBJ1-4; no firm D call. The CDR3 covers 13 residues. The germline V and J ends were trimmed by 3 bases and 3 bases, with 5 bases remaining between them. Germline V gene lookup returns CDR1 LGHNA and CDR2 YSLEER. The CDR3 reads CASSQQANEKLFF. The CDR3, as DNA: TGCGCCAGCAGCCAGCAGGCTAATGAAAAACTGTTTTTT.

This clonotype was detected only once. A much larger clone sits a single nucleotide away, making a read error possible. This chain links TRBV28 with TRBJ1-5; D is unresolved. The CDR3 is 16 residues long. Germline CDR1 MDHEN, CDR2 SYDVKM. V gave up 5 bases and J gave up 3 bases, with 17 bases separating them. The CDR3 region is CASSTPREGINQPQHF. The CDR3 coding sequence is TGTGCCAGCAGTACCCCTCGAGAAGGGATCAATCAGCCCCAGCATTTT.

The CDR3 nucleotides are TGTGCCAGCAGCAGGACAAGGGGTACCAAAAACATTCAGTACTTC. Translated: CASSRTRGTKNIQYF. This chain connects TRBV11-2 to TRBJ2-4; maybe TRBD1 (5 bases). Trimming left V 5 bases short and J 2 bases short, with 13 bases between. Germline CDR1 and CDR2: SGHAT and FQNNGV. CDR3 length: 15 residues.

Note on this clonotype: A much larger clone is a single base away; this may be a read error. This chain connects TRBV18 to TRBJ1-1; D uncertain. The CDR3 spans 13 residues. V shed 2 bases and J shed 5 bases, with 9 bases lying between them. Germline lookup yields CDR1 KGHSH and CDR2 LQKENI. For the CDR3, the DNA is TGTGCCAGCTCACCAACACAGAAAACTGAAGCTTTCTTT. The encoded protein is CASSPTQKTEAFF. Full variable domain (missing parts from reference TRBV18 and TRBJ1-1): NAGVMQNPRHLVRRRGQEARLRCSPMKGHSHVYWYRQLPEEGLKFMVYLQKENIIDESGMPKERFSAEFPKEGPSILRIQQVVRGDSAAYFCASSPTQKTEAFFGQGTRLTVV.

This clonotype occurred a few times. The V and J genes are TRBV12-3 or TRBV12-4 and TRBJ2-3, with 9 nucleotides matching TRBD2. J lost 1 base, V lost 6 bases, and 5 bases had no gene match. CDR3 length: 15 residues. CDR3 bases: TGTGCCAGCAGGCCGACTAGCGGCCGCACAGATACGCAGTATTTT. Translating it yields CASRPTSGRTDTQYF.

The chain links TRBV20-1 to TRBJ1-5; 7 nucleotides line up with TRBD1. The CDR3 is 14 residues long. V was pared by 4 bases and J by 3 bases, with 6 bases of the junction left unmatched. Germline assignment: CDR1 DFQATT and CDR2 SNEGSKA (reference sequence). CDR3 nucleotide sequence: TGCAGTGCTATCCCGGGACAGATCAATCAGCCCCAGCATTTT. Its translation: CSAIPGQINQPQHF.

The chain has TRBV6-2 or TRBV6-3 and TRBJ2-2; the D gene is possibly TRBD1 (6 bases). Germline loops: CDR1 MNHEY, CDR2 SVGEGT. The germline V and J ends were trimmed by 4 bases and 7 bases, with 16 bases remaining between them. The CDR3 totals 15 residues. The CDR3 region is CASSSRNRVDGELFF. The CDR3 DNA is TGTGCCAGCAGTTCCCGGAACAGGGTTGACGGGGAGCTGTTTTTT.

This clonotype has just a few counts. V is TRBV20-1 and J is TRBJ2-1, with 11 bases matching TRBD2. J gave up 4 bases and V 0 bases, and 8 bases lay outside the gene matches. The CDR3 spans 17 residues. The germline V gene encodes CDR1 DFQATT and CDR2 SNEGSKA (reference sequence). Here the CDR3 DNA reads TGCAGTGCTAGAGAAGTTCTCGGGACTAGCGGTTACAATGAGCAGTTCTTC. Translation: CSAREVLGTSGYNEQFF.

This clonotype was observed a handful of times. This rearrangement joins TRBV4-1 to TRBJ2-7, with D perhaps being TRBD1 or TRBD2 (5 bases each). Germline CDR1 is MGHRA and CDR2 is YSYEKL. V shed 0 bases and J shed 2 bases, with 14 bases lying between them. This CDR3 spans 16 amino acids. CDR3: CASSQDPQGAPYEQYF. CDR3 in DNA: TGCGCCAGCAGCCAAGACCCGCAGGGAGCCCCCTACGAGCAGTACTTC.

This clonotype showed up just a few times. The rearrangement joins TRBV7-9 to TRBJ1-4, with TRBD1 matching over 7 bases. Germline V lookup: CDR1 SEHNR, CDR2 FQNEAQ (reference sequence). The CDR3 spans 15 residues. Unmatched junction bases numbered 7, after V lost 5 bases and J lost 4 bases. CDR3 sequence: CASSPRTGSNEKLFF. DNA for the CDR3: TGTGCCAGCAGCCCGAGGACAGGTAGTAATGAAAAACTGTTTTTT. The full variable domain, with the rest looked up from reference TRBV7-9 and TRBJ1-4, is DTGVSQNPRHKITKRGQNVTFRCDPISEHNRLYWYRQTLGQGPEFLTYFQNEAQLEKSRLLSDRFSAERPKGSFSTLEIQRTEQGDSAMYLCASSPRTGSNEKLFFGSGTQLSVL.

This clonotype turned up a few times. Written as DNA, the CDR3 is TGTGCCAGCAGTAGGACTAGCGGGAGTACCTACGAGCAGTACTTC. Translation: CASSRTSGSTYEQYF. The genes are TRBV2 and TRBJ2-7; 13 nucleotides agree with TRBD2. CDR1 and CDR2 (germline): SNHLY, FYNNEI. The CDR3 extends over 15 amino acids. The V gene end was trimmed by 5 bases and the J gene end by 2 bases; junction bases not matched to a gene: 3.

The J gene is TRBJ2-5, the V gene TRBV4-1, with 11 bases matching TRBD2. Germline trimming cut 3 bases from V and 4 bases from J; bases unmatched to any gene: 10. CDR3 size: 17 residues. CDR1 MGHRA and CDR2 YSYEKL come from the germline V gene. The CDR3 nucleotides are TGCGCCAGCAGCCAGATAAGTAGCGGGAGGGCCGGAGAGACCCAGTACTTC. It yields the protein CASSQISSGRAGETQYF.

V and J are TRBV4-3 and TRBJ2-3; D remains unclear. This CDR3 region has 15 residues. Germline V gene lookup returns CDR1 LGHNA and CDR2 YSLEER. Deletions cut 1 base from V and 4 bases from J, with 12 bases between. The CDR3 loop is CASSQVPRSADTQYF. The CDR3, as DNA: TGCGCCAGCAGCCAAGTTCCGCGCAGCGCAGATACGCAGTATTTT.

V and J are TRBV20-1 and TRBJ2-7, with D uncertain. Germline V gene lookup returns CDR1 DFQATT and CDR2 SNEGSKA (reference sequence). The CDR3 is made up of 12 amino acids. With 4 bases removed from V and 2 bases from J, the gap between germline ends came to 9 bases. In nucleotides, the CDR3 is TGCAGTGCTAAAAGGGTTGCCTACGAGCAGTACTTC. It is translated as CSAKRVAYEQYF.

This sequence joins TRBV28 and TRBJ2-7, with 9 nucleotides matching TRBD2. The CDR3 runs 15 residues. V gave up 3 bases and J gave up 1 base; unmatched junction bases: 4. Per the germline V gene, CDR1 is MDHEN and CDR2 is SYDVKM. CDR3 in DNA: TGTGCCAGCAGTTTCTCTAGCGGGACTTCCTACGAGCAGTACTTC. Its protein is CASSFSSGTSYEQYF.

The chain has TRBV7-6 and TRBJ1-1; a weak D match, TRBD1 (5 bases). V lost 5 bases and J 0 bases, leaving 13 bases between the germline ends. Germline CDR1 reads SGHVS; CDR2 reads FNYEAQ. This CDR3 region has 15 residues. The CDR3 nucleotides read TGTGCCAGCAGCGACAACCAGGGCATGAACACTGAAGCTTTCTTT. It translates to CASSDNQGMNTEAFF.

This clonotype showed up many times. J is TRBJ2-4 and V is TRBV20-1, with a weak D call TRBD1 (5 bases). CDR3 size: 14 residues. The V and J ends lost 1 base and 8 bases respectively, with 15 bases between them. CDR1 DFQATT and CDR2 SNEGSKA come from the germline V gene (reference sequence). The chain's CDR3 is CSARGGQSQDIQYF. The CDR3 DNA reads TGCAGTGCTAGAGGGGGCCAGAGTCAAGACATTCAGTACTTC.

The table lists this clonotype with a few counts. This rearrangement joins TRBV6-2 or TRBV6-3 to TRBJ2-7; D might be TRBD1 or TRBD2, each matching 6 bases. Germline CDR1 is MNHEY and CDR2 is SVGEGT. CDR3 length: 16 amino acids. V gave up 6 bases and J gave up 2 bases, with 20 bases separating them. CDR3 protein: CASRVGRGPATYEQYF. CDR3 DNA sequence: TGTGCCAGCAGAGTGGGCCGGGGGCCGGCTACCTACGAGCAGTACTTC.

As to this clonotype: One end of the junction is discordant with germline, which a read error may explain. The CDR3 DNA follows: TGCAGAGCTAGAGATCAGTGGGGCACTGAAGCTTTCTTT. Amino acids: CRARDQWGTEAFF. The rearrangement joins TRBV20-1 to TRBJ1-1; no reliable D call. The germline gives CDR1 DFQATT, CDR2 SNEGSKA (reference sequence). The CDR3 loop spans 13 amino acids.

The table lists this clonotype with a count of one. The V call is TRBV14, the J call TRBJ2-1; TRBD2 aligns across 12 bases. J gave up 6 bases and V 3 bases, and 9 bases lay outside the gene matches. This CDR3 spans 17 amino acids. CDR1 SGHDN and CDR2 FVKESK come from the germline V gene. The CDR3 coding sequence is TGTGCCAGCAGCCAGTTGATGACTAGCGGGAGTCTCAATGAGCAGTTCTTC. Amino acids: CASSQLMTSGSLNEQFF.

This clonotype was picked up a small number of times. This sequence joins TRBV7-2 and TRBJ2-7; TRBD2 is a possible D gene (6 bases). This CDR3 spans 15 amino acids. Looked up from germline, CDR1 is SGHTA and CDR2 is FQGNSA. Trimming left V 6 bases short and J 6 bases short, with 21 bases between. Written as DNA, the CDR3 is TGTGCCAGCAGTCCAACTAGCATTCGATTTGGCGAGCAGTACTTC. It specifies CASSPTSIRFGEQYF.

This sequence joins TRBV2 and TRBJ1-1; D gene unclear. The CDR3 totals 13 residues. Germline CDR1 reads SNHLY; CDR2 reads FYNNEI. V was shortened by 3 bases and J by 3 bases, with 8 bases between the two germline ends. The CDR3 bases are TGTGCCAGCAGTGAGGTCGCGTACACTGAAGCTTTCTTT. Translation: CASSEVAYTEAFF.

The CDR3 coding sequence is TGTGCCAGCAGTTACAGTTCTACTTACAATGAGCAGTTCTTC. The encoded protein is CASSYSSTYNEQFF. V and J are TRBV6-2 or TRBV6-3 and TRBJ2-1; no reliable D call. Trimming shortened V by 2 bases and J by 4 bases, and 9 bases separated the two germline ends. CDR1 MNHEY and CDR2 SVGEGT come from the germline V gene. This CDR3 comprises 14 residues.

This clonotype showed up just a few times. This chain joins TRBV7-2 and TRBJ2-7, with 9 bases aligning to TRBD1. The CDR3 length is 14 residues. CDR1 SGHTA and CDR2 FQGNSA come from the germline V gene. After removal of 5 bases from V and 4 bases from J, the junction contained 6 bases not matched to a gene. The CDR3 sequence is CASSIRTGEYEQYF. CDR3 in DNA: TGTGCCAGCAGCATAAGGACAGGGGAGTACGAGCAGTACTTC.

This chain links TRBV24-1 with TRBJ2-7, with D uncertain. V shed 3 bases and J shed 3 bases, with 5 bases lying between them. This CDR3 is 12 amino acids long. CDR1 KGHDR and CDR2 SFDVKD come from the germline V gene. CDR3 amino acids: CATSDHDYEQYF. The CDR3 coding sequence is TGTGCCACCAGTGATCACGACTACGAGCAGTACTTC.

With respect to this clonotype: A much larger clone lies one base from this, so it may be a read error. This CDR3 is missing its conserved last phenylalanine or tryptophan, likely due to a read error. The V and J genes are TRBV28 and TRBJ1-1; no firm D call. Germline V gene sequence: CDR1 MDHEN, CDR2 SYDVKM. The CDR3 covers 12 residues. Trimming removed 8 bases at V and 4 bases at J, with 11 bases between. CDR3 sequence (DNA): TGTGCCAGCGCCTTTGTGGCCACTGAAGCTTTCTCT. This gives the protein CASAFVATEAFS.

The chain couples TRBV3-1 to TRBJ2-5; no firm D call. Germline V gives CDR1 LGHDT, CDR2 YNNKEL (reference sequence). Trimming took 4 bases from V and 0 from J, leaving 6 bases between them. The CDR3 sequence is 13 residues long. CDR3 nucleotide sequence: TGTGCCAGCAGCCCCAGATACCAAGAGACCCAGTACTTC. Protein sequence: CASSPRYQETQYF.

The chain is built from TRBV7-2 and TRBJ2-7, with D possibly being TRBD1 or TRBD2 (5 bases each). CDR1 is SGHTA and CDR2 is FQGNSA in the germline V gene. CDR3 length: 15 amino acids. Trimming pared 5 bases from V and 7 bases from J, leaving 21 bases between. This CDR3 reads CASSLGTELHGEQYF. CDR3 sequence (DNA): TGTGCCAGCAGCCTCGGGACGGAGTTACATGGGGAGCAGTACTTC.